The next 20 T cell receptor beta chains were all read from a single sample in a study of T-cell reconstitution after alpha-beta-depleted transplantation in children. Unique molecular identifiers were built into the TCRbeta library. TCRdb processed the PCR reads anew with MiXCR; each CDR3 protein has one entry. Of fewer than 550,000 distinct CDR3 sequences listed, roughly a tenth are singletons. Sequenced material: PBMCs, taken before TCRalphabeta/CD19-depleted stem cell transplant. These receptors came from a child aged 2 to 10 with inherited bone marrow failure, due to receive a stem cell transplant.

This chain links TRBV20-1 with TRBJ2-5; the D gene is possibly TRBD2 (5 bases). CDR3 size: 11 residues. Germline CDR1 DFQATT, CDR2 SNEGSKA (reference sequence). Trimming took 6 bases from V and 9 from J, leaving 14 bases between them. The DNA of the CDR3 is TGCAGTGCCACTAGTTATGAGCCCCAGTACTTC. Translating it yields CSATSYEPQYF.

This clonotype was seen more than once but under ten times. CDR3 in amino acids: CSARARAGRQPQHF. The DNA of the CDR3 is TGCAGTGCTAGAGCTCGGGCAGGGAGGCAGCCCCAGCATTTT. The chain is built from TRBV20-1 and TRBJ1-5, with a tentative D call TRBD1 (5 bases). The CDR3 runs 14 residues. V lost 1 base, J lost 7 bases, and 14 bases lay in between. Germline V CDR1 and CDR2: DFQATT, SNEGSKA (reference sequence).

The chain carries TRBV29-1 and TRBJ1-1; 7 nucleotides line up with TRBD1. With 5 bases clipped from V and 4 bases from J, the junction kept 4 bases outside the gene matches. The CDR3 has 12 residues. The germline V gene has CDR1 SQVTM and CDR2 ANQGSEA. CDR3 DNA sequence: TGCAGCGTTTATAGACAGGGCACTGAAGCTTTCTTT. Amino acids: CSVYRQGTEAFF.

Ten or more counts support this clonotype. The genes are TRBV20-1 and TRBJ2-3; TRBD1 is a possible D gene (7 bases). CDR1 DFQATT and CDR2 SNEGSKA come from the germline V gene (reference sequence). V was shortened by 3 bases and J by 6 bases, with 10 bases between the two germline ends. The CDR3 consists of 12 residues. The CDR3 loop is CSASPGGDTQYF. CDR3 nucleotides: TGCAGTGCTAGTCCAGGGGGGGATACGCAGTATTTT.

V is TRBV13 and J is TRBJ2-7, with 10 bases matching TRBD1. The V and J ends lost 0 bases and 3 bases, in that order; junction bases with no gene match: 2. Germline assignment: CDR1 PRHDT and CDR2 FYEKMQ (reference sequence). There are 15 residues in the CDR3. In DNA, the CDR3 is TGTGCCAGCAGCTTAGGAGACAGGGGGCTCTACGAGCAGTACTTC. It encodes CASSLGDRGLYEQYF.

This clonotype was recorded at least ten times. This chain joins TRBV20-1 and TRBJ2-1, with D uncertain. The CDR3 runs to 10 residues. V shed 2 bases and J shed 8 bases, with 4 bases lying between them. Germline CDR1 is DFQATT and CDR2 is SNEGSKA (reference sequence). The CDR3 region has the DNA TGCAGTGCTAGATGGGATGAGCAGTTCTTC. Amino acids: CSARWDEQFF.

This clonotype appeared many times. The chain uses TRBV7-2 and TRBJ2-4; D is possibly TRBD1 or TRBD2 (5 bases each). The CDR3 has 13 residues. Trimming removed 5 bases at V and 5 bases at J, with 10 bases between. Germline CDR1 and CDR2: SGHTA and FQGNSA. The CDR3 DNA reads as TGTGCCAGCAGCCGAGGGGTCCAAAACATTCAGTACTTC. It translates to CASSRGVQNIQYF.

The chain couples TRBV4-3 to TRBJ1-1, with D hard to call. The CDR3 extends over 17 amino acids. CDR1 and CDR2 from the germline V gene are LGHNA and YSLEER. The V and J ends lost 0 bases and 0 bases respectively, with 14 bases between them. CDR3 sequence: CASSQEGLATMNTEAFF. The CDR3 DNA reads TGCGCCAGCAGCCAAGAAGGACTGGCCACCATGAACACTGAAGCTTTCTTT.

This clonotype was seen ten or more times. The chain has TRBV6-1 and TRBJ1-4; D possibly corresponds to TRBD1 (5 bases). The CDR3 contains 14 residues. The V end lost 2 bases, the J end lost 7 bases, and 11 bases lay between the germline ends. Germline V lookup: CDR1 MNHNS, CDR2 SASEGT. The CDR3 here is CASSESPGGEKLFF. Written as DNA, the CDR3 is TGTGCCAGCAGTGAATCTCCGGGGGGTGAAAAACTGTTTTTT.

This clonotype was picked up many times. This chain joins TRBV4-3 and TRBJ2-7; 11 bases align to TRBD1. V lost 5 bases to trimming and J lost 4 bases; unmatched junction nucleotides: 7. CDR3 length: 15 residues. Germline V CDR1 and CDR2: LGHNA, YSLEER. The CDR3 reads CASSGWGQGGYEQYF. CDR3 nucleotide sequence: TGCGCCAGCAGCGGATGGGGACAGGGGGGGTACGAGCAGTACTTC.

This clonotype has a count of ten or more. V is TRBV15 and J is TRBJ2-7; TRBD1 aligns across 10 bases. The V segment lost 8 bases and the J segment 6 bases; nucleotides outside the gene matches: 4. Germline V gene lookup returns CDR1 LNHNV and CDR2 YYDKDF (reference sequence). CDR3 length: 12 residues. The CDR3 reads CATRTGGSEQYF. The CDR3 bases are TGTGCCACCCGGACAGGGGGAAGCGAGCAGTACTTC.

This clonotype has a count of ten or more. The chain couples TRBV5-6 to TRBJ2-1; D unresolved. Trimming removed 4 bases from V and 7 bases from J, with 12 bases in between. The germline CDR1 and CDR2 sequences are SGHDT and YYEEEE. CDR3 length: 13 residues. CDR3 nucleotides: TGTGCCAGCAGCCTCATTCTAGGTAATGAGCAGTTCTTC. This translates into CASSLILGNEQFF.

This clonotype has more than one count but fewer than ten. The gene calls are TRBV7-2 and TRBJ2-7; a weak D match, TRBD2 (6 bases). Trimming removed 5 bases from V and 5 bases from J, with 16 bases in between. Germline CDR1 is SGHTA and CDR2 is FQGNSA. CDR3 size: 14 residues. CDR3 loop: CASSQAGTVDEQYF. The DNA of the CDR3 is TGTGCCAGCAGCCAAGCCGGGACTGTGGACGAGCAGTACTTC.

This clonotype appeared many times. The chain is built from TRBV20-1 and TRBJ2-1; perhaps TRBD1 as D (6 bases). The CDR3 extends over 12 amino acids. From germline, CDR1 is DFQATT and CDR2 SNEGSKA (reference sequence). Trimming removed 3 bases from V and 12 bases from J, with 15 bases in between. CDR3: CSASETGLGQFF. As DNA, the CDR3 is TGCAGTGCTAGCGAAACAGGGTTGGGGCAGTTCTTC.

The CDR3 bases are TGTGCCAGCAGGGCCCCCGGGACAGGGAGGCCAGATACGCAGTATTTT. Protein sequence: CASRAPGTGRPDTQYF. This chain uses TRBV28 with TRBJ2-3; 9 nucleotides align to TRBD1. Germline CDR1 is MDHEN and CDR2 is SYDVKM. V shed 6 bases, J shed 4 bases, and the junction held 11 bases outside the gene matches. The CDR3 is made up of 16 amino acids.

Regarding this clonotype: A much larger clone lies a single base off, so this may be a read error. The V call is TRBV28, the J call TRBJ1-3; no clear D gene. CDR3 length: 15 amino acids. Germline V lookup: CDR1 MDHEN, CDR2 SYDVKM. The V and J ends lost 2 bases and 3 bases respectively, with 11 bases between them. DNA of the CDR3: TGTGCCAGCAGTTTAAGGACCAGCCTTGGAAACACCATATATTTT. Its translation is CASSLRTSLGNTIYF.

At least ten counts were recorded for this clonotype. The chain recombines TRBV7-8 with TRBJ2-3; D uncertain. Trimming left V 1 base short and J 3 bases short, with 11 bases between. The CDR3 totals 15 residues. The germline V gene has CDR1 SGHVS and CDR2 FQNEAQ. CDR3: CASSLEALETDTQYF. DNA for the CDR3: TGTGCCAGCAGCTTAGAAGCTCTAGAAACAGATACGCAGTATTTT. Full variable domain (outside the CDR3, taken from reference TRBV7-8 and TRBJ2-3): GAGVSQSPRYKVAKRGQDVALRCDPISGHVSLFWYQQALGQGPEFLTYFQNEAQLDKSGLPSDRFFAERPEGSVSTLKIQRTQQEDSAVYLCASSLEALETDTQYFGPGTRLTVL.

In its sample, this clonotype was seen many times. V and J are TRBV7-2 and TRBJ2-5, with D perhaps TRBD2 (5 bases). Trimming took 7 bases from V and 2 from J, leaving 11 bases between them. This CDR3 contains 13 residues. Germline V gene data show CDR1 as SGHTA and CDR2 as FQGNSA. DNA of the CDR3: TGTGCCAGCACCCCGGGGATTCAAGAGACCCAGTACTTC. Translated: CASTPGIQETQYF. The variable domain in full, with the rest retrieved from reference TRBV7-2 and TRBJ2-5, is GAGVSQSPSNKVTEKGKDVELRCDPISGHTALYWYRQSLGQGLEFLIYFQGNSAPDKSGLPSDRFSAERTGGSVSTLTIQRTQQEDSAVYLCASTPGIQETQYFGPGTRLLVL.

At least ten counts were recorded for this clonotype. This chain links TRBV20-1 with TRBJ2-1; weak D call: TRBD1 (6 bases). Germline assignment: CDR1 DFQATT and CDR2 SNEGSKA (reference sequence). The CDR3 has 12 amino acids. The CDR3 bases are TGCAGGGGCCGGCAGGGGAACAATGAGCAGTTCTTC. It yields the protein CRGRQGNNEQFF.

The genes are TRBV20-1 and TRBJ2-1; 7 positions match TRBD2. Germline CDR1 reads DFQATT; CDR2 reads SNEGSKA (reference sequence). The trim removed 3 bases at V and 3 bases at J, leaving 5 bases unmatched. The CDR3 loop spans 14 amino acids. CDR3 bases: TGCAGTGCTAGTGGCGGGAGATTCTACAATGAGCAGTTCTTC. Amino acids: CSASGGRFYNEQFF.